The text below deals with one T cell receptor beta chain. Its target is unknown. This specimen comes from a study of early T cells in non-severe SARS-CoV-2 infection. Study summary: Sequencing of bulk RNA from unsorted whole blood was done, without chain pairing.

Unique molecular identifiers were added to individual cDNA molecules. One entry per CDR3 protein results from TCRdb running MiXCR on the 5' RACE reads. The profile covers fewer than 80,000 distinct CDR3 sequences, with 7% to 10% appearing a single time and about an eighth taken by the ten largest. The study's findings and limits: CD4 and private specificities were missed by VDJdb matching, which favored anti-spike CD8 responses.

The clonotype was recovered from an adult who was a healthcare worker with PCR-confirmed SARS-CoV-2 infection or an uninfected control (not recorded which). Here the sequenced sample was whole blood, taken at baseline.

CDR3 loop: CASSYSGGDYGYTF. Here the CDR3 DNA reads TGTGCCAGCAGTTACTCTGGCGGGGACTATGGCTACACCTTC. The rearrangement uses TRBV6-2 or TRBV6-3 and TRBJ1-2, with D unclear. Trimming took off 0 bases at V and 3 bases at J, with 8 bases between the two ends. Germline CDR1 is MNHEY and CDR2 is SVGEGT. The CDR3 is made up of 14 amino acids.